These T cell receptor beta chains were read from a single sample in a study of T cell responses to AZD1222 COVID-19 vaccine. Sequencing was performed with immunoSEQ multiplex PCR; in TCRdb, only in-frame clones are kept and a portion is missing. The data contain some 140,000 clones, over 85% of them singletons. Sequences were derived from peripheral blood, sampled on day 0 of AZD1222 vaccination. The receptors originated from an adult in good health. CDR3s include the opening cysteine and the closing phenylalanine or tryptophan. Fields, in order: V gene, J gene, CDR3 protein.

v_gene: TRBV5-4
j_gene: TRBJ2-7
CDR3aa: CASTRPGPEYEQYF

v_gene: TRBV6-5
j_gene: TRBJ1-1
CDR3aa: CASGVRVNTEAFF

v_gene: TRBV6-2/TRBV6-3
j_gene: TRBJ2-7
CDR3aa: CASSYPQVTYEQYF

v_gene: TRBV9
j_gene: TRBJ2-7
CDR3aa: CASSVEAVSNYEQYF

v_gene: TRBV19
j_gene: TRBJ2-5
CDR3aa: CASSMAGVTGETQYF

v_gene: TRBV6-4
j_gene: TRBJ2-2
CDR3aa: CASSRHRGNTGELFF

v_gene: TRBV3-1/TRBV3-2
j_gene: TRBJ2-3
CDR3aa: CASSQEWGQGTDTQYF

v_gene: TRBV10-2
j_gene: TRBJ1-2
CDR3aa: CASSLSGEDYGYTF

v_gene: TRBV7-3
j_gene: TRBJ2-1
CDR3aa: CASQKGTAPAYNEQFF

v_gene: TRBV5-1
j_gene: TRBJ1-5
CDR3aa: CASSLGGTGGQPQHF

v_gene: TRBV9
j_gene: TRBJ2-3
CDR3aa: CASSVSPHTQYF

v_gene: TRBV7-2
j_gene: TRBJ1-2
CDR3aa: CASSFYSQGRNYGYTF

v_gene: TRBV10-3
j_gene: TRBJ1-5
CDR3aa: CAISDHLSRDQPQHF

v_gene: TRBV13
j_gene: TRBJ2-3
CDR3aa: CASTGRGSTDTQYF

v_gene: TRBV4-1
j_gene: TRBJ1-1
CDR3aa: CASSQDSGGAWAFF

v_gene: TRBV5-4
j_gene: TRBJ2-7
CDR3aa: CASRELGTQGDEQYF

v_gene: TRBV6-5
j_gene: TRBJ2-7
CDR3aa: CASTYVRTGAYEQYF

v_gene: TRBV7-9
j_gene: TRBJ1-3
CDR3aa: CASSLAGVGQRTGNTIYF

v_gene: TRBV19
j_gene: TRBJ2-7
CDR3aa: CASSLLGRSYEQYF

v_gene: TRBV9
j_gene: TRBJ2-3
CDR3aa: CASSVGGGSLYF

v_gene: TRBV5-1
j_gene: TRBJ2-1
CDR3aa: CASSLYNEQFF

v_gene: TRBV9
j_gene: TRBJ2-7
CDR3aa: CASSPGALANYEQYF

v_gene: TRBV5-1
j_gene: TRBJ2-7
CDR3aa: CASSDGLPEQYF

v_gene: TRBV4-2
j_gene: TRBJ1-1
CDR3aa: CASSQDRGSNAFF

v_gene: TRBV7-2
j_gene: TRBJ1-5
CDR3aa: CASSLNNLGENQPQHF

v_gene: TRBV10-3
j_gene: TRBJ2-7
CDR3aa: CATGQTTYEQYF

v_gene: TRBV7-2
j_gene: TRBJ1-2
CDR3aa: CASSFTGGTNYGYTF

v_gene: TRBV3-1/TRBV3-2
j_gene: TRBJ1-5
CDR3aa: CASSQGYRGSNQPQHF

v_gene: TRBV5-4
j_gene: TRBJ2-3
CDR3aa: CASSLREGTDTQYF

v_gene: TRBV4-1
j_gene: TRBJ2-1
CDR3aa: CASSQRQGNEQFF

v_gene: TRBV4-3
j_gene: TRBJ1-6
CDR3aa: CASSQAGNSPLHF

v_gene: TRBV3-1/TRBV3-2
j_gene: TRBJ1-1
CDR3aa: CASSQGTAGNTEAFF

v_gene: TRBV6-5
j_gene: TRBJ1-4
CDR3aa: CASRPGQGNEKLFF

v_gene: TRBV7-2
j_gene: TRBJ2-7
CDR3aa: CASSQFKGGSYEQYF

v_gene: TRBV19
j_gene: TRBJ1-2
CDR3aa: CASRRTGVYYGYTF

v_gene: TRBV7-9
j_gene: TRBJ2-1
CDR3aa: CASSPSPGYEQFF

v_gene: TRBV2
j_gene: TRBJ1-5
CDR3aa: CASTQGGGYQPQHF

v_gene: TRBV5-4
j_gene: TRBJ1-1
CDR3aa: CASSSRGTEAFF

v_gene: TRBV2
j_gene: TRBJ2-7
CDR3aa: CASSSSRDRDLIKHSYEQYF

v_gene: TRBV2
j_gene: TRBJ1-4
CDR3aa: CASMRPGEKLFF

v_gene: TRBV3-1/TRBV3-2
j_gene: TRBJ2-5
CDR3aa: CASTQAGVETQYF

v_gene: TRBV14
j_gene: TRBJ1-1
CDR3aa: CASSQGSGQVAAFF

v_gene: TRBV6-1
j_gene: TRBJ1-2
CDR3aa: CASSEATGVRGYTF

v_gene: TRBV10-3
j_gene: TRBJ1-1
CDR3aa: CAISESGGKGMNTEAFF

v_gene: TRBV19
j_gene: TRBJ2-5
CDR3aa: CASSISQGGGMETQYF

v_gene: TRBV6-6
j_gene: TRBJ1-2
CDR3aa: CASSYRDRENYGYTF

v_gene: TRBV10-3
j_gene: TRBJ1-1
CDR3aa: CASRGGNTEAFF

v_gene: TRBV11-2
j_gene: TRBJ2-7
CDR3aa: CASSPESYEQYF

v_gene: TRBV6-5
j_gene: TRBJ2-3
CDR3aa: CATRDTSYTDTQYF

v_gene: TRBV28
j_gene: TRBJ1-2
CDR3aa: CASSQSGTTLYGYTF

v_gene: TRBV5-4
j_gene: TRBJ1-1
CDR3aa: CASSLSGLQGDGF

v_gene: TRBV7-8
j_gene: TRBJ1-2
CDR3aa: CASSPGWGGNNYGYTF